The clone carrying this T cell receptor (beta chain) was seen repeatedly, ten times or more. Its specificity is not known. Sample barcodes and UMIs were carried by the TCR alpha and TCR beta cDNA libraries that 5'RACE generated with constant-segment primers. TCRdb fed the 5' RACE reads into MiXCR, producing one record per CDR3 protein. The sample includes 290,000 or so distinct CDR3 sequences, approximately 19% of them seen just once. These data are taken from a study of T-cell memory formation after mild COVID-19. Findings and limits, study-wide: The authors left the SARS-CoV-2 specificity of second-wave clones peaking on day 37 unconfirmed. Pre-infection memory held some responding clones, suggesting pre-existing cross-reactive T cells responded. Clones that got smaller from day 15 to 85 had even CD4/CD8, while clones growing later tipped toward CD4+.

CDR3 length equals 14 residues. The germline V and J ends were trimmed by 6 bases and 6 bases, with 14 bases remaining between them. The sample consisted of PBMCs or a T cell subset sorted from them (not recorded which). The chain carries TRBV12-3 or TRBV12-4 and TRBJ1-4; TRBD1 might be the D (5 bases). This sequence originates from a man aged 18-30 years who had mild COVID-19 (a few samples of this study predate the infection). Cell type and time point are not known. In DNA, the CDR3 is TGTGCCAGCAGCGGGGGGAGCAGTGATGAAAAACTGTTTTTT. Translation gives CASSGGSSDEKLFF.